The 29 T cell receptor beta chains in this list originate from one sample, sequenced in a study of CD8+CD57+ T cells in acquired aplastic anemia. Both TCR beta VDJ combination and CDR3 sequence profiling were carried out. Genomic DNA was the template for this profiling. TCRdb reprocessed the reads via MiXCR and lists one record per CDR3 protein. Among around 150,000 distinct CDR3 sequences, less than 50% were seen once, and the ten largest hold under 40%. All sequencing subjects had displayed CD8+CD57+ cell expansion on flow cytometry. The sample taken for sequencing was sorted CD4+, CD8+, or CD8+CD57+ T cells (not recorded which) from PBMCs. The receptors were gathered from a human donor with aplastic anemia.

The sample holds many counts of this clonotype. This sequence joins TRBV28 and TRBJ1-1; the D gene is possibly TRBD1 (6 bases). This CDR3 contains 13 residues. The V and J ends lost 7 bases and 5 bases respectively, with 14 bases between them. CDR1 is MDHEN, CDR2 SYDVKM, per germline. CDR3 nucleotide sequence: TGTGCCAGCAAGGGGGAATCGCAGACTGAAGCTTTCTTT. This encodes CASKGESQTEAFF.

This clonotype was detected a few times. The chain combines TRBV7-9 with TRBJ1-2; no clear D. This CDR3 has 12 residues. From germline, CDR1 is SEHNR and CDR2 FQNEAQ (reference sequence). Trimming took off 11 bases at V and 7 bases at J, with 17 bases between the two ends. CDR3 coding DNA: TGTGCCTGGTTGGAGGGTGCGAGTGGCTACACCTTC. Protein product: CAWLEGASGYTF.

The chain employs TRBV12-3 or TRBV12-4 and TRBJ2-1; unclear D gene. The V and J ends lost 5 bases and 6 bases respectively, with 5 bases between them. The CDR3 is 11 amino acids. This CDR3 reads CASSPLNEQFF. The CDR3 DNA reads TGTGCCAGCAGTCCCCTCAATGAGCAGTTCTTC.

This rearrangement joins TRBV5-6 to TRBJ2-2, with TRBD2 identical over 10 bases. This CDR3 has 19 residues. CDR1 SGHDT and CDR2 YYEEEE come from the germline V gene. The trim removed 1 base at V and 4 bases at J, leaving 13 bases unmatched. CDR3: CASSLLVLAGVPATGELFF. As DNA, the CDR3 is TGTGCCAGCAGCTTGCTAGTGCTAGCGGGGGTTCCCGCCACCGGGGAGCTGTTTTTT.

This rearrangement joins TRBV2 to TRBJ1-1, with 7 bases matching TRBD1. Trimming at V came to 10 bases and at J to 0 bases, leaving 8 bases not matched to a gene. The CDR3 totals 14 residues. Germline V gene data show CDR1 as SNHLY and CDR2 as FYNNEI. CDR3 residues: CATRDSAMNTEAFF. CDR3 sequence (DNA): TGTGCCACCAGGGACAGCGCGATGAACACTGAAGCTTTCTTT.

The chain uses TRBV6-4 and TRBJ2-1; D is perhaps TRBD1 or TRBD2 (5 bases each). V was cut by 4 bases and J by 6 bases, with 10 bases left in between. This CDR3 is 13 amino acids long. Germline values: CDR1 MRHNA, CDR2 SNTAGT. CDR3 bases: TGTGCCAGCAGTGGAGGGGAAGCCAATGAGCAGTTCTTC. Protein product: CASSGGEANEQFF.

This chain connects TRBV10-3 to TRBJ1-1; 7 bases are shared with TRBD1. The CDR3 is made up of 16 amino acids. V lost 10 bases and J lost 0; bases outside the gene matches: 14. Germline CDR1 and CDR2: ENHRY and SYGVKD. This CDR3 reads CATLAERTGMNTEAFF. The CDR3 DNA reads as TGTGCCACCCTCGCTGAGAGGACAGGCATGAACACTGAAGCTTTCTTT.

The rearrangement uses TRBV29-1 and TRBJ2-1; D is possibly TRBD1 (5 bases). The V end lost 4 bases, the J end lost 10 bases, and 20 bases lay between the germline ends. This CDR3 is built from 14 residues. Per the germline V gene, CDR1 is SQVTM and CDR2 is ANQGSEA. CDR3 protein: CSVVGQGPAGEQFF. The DNA for the CDR3 is TGCAGCGTTGTGGGGCAGGGTCCCGCCGGGGAGCAGTTCTTC.

The V gene is TRBV7-9, the J gene TRBJ2-3; no definite D call. The CDR3 is made up of 12 amino acids. Germline V CDR1 and CDR2: SEHNR, FQNEAQ (reference sequence). V was trimmed by 5 bases and J by 6 bases, leaving 9 bases between them. This CDR3 is CASSHHKDTQYF. The CDR3 DNA reads as TGTGCCAGCAGCCACCATAAGGATACGCAGTATTTT. Variable domain in full (rest from reference TRBV7-9 and TRBJ2-3): DTGVSQNPRHKITKRGQNVTFRCDPISEHNRLYWYRQTLGQGPEFLTYFQNEAQLEKSRLLSDRFSAERPKGSFSTLEIQRTEQGDSAMYLCASSHHKDTQYFGPGTRLTVL.

The chain is built from TRBV29-1 and TRBJ2-7; tentatively, D is TRBD1 (6 bases). Germline CDR1 is SQVTM and CDR2 is ANQGSEA. CDR3 length equals 12 residues. Trimming took off 4 bases at V and 2 bases at J, with 9 bases between the two ends. The CDR3 DNA reads as TGCAGCGTTGCCGGGACAACCTACGAGCAGTACTTC. Its protein product is CSVAGTTYEQYF.

The rearrangement links TRBV19 to TRBJ1-5; weak D call: TRBD1 (5 bases). The CDR3 has 12 residues. Germline lookup yields CDR1 LNHDA and CDR2 SQIVND (reference sequence). The germline V and J ends were trimmed by 7 bases and 6 bases, with 10 bases remaining between them. The CDR3 DNA sequence: TGTGCCAGTAATGGCGGGACTCAGCCCCAGCATTTT. It is translated as CASNGGTQPQHF. Combining the CDR3 with reference TRBV19 and TRBJ1-5 gives the whole variable domain DGGITQSPKYLFRKEGQNVTLSCEQNLNHDAMYWYRQDPGQGLRLIYYSQIVNDFQKGDIAEGYSVSREKKESFPLTVTSAQKNPTAFYLCASNGGTQPQHFGDGTRLSIL.

This clonotype has ten or more counts. The genes are TRBV12-3 or TRBV12-4 and TRBJ2-7; 7 nucleotides match TRBD1. With 4 bases clipped from V and 4 bases from J, the junction kept 4 bases outside the gene matches. This CDR3 is built from 13 residues. The CDR3 region is CASSYDRDYEQYF. The CDR3 DNA reads as TGTGCCAGCAGTTACGACAGGGATTACGAGCAGTACTTC.

Details on this clonotype: This sequence may be a read error, since a much larger clone differs from it by one base. The chain joins TRBV4-1 to TRBJ2-5, with 13 bases aligning to TRBD2. The CDR3 is made up of 16 amino acids. The trim removed 4 bases at V and 5 bases at J, leaving 7 bases unmatched. Germline CDR1 is MGHRA and CDR2 is YSYEKL. The CDR3 here is CASSPRLAGGQETQYF. The CDR3 DNA is TGCGCCAGCAGCCCCAGACTAGCGGGAGGACAGGAGACCCAGTACTTC.

The chain joins TRBV10-3 to TRBJ2-1, with 9 positions matching TRBD2. The J segment lost 4 bases and the V segment lost 6 bases, leaving 7 bases of the junction unmatched. Germline V CDR1 and CDR2: ENHRY, SYGVKD. The CDR3 runs to 15 residues. CDR3 bases: TGTGCCATCAGGCCCGCTAGCGGGGTTTACAATGAGCAGTTCTTC. Translating it yields CAIRPASGVYNEQFF.

V is TRBV24-1 and J is TRBJ2-2; the D gene could be TRBD1 or TRBD2 (5 bases each). This CDR3 is 17 amino acids long. V was clipped by 1 base and J by 0 bases, with 11 bases between them. Looked up from germline, CDR1 is KGHDR and CDR2 is SFDVKD. For the CDR3, the DNA is TGTGCCACCAGTGATTTCGGGATGGGACCGAACACCGGGGAGCTGTTTTTT. It encodes CATSDFGMGPNTGELFF.

Turning to this clonotype: This may be a read error: a much more frequent sequence differs by one nucleotide. The CDR3 carries no conserved terminal phenylalanine or tryptophan, so it likely arises from a read error. The chain recombines TRBV6-1 with TRBJ1-1; 7 bases fit TRBD1. Germline assignment: CDR1 MNHNS and CDR2 SASEGT. The CDR3 covers 14 residues. Germline trimming cut 5 bases from V and 4 bases from J; bases unmatched to any gene: 7. CDR3 loop: CASSPGQVGTEAFL. The CDR3, as DNA: TGTGCCAGCAGTCCCGGACAGGTGGGCACTGAAGCTTTCCTT.

The table lists this clonotype with a count of one. The chain couples TRBV2 to TRBJ2-3, with D hard to call. V lost 7 bases, J lost 4 bases, and 6 bases lay in between. Per germline, CDR1 SNHLY and CDR2 FYNNEI. The CDR3 has 11 amino acids. The CDR3 coding sequence is TGTGCCAGCACACGAGCAGATACGCAGTATTTT. It yields the protein CASTRADTQYF.

In its sample, this clonotype was seen many times. The J gene is TRBJ2-7, the V gene TRBV9, with a weak D call TRBD1 (5 bases). CDR1 and CDR2 from the germline V gene are SGDLS and YYNGEE. V dropped 0 bases and J dropped 1 base, with 8 bases sitting between them. The CDR3 totals 14 residues. Written as DNA, the CDR3 is TGTGCCAGCAGCGTAGGGGGCGAGTCCTACGAGCAGTACTTC. Translated: CASSVGGESYEQYF.

Ten or more counts support this clonotype. This chain joins TRBV12-3 or TRBV12-4 and TRBJ2-7; D might be TRBD2 (6 bases). The CDR3 is 15 amino acids. Trimming left V 4 bases short and J 4 bases short, with 17 bases between. The CDR3 here is CASSWVRGLGYEQYF. The CDR3 coding sequence is TGTGCCAGCAGTTGGGTTCGGGGGTTGGGGTACGAGCAGTACTTC.

The chain carries TRBV12-3 or TRBV12-4 and TRBJ2-4; 8 nucleotides line up with TRBD1. Germline trimming cut 7 bases from V and 6 bases from J; bases unmatched to any gene: 8. The CDR3 is 14 residues long. The CDR3 nucleotides are TGTGCCAGCACCATAGAGGGGACAGGAAACATTCAGTACTTC. Its translation: CASTIEGTGNIQYF.

J is TRBJ2-7 and V is TRBV11-2, with 9 bases identical to TRBD2. After removal of 5 bases from V and 0 bases from J, the junction contained 11 bases not matched to a gene. The CDR3 spans 17 residues. Germline CDR1 SGHAT, CDR2 FQNNGV. CDR3 in DNA: TGTGCCAGCAGCCCCTCCATTAGCGGGGGTGGCTCCTACGAGCAGTACTTC. It codes for CASSPSISGGGSYEQYF.

The V gene is TRBV2, the J gene TRBJ1-2; possibly TRBD1 for D (5 bases). This CDR3 is 13 amino acids long. Germline V gene data show CDR1 as SNHLY and CDR2 as FYNNEI. The V and J ends lost 6 bases and 7 bases respectively, with 15 bases between them. This chain's CDR3 is CASRAQGGSGYTF. The DNA of the CDR3 is TGTGCCAGCAGGGCCCAGGGAGGGAGTGGCTACACCTTC.

The CDR3 reads CSVEDLGQAPYEQYF. The DNA for the CDR3 is TGCAGCGTTGAAGATCTAGGCCAAGCCCCCTACGAGCAGTACTTC. J is TRBJ2-7 and V is TRBV29-1; the D is unclear. The CDR3 is 15 amino acids. V was pared by 0 bases and J by 2 bases, with 14 bases between. Germline V CDR1 and CDR2: SQVTM, ANQGSEA.

The chain is built from TRBV30 and TRBJ2-1, with TRBD2 identical over 8 bases. The V segment lost 5 bases and the J segment 6 bases; nucleotides outside the gene matches: 12. CDR1 and CDR2 from the germline V gene are GTSNPN and SVGIG (reference sequence). The CDR3 is 15 amino acids. The CDR3 nucleotides read TGTGCCTGGGAACTTGGGACTAGGTGGGGCAATGAGCAGTTCTTC. Protein product: CAWELGTRWGNEQFF. The full variable domain, rest sourced from reference TRBV30 and TRBJ2-1, is SQTIHQWPATLVQPVGSPLSLECTVEGTSNPNLYWYRQAAGRGLQLLFYSVGIGQISSEVPQNLSASRPQDRQFILSSKKLLLSDSGFYLCAWELGTRWGNEQFFGPGTRLTVL.

The rearrangement links TRBV25-1 to TRBJ1-2; D remains ambiguous. V was shortened by 7 bases and J by 3 bases, with 9 bases between the two germline ends. Germline CDR1 is MGHDK and CDR2 is SYGVNS. The CDR3 spans 12 residues. The CDR3 region is CASMRGDYGYTF. CDR3 nucleotides: TGTGCCAGCATGAGAGGCGACTATGGCTACACCTTC.

The rearrangement uses TRBV5-5 and TRBJ2-5; D possibly corresponds to TRBD1 (7 bases). The CDR3 covers 14 residues. V gave up 2 bases and J gave up 5 bases, with 13 bases separating them. The germline CDR1 and CDR2 sequences are SGHKS and YYEKEE (reference sequence). CDR3 region: CASSFKGAGETQYF. CDR3 bases: TGTGCCAGCAGCTTCAAGGGGGCGGGGGAGACCCAGTACTTC.

This clonotype was counted at least ten times. The rearrangement uses TRBV6-2 or TRBV6-3 and TRBJ2-1; 8 bases agree with TRBD2. V trimming: 2 bases; J trimming: 9 bases; junction bases outside the gene matches: 9. Germline-derived CDR1 and CDR2 are MNHEY and SVGEGT. CDR3 size: 15 residues. Here the CDR3 DNA reads TGTGCCAGCAGTTACGGCCAGCGGGAGAGTCGTGAGCAGTTCTTC. Protein sequence: CASSYGQRESREQFF.

With regard to this clonotype: A junction end diverges from the germline sequence, so it may reflect a read error. This rearrangement joins TRBV7-7 to TRBJ2-6; no firm D call. Germline V gene data show CDR1 as SSHAT and CDR2 as FNYEAQ (reference sequence). The CDR3 is 14 amino acids. The CDR3 sequence is CASSQDPGANVLTF. The DNA for the CDR3 is TGTGCTAGCAGCCAAGACCCTGGGGCCAACGTCCTGACTTTC.

This clonotype was seen ten or more times. The chain combines TRBV2 with TRBJ2-7; D uncertain. V was shortened by 1 base and J by 4 bases, with 8 bases between the two germline ends. The CDR3 sequence is 13 residues long. Germline assignment: CDR1 SNHLY and CDR2 FYNNEI. CDR3 coding DNA: TGTGCCAGCAGTGAAGTAAATCCTTACGAGCAGTACTTC. Translating gives CASSEVNPYEQYF. The full variable domain, in which reference TRBV2 and TRBJ2-7 provide the parts outside the CDR3, is EPEVTQTPSHQVTQMGQEVILRCVPISNHLYFYWYRQILGQKVEFLVSFYNNEISEKSEIFDDQFSVERPDGSNFTLKIRSTKLEDSAMYFCASSEVNPYEQYFGPGTRLTVT.